The clone carrying this T cell receptor beta chain was detected once. Antigen unknown. The sample originates from a study of T cells in tumors after PD-1 blockade. Overall study results and limits: Only pre- versus post-treatment comparisons showed clonal replacement.

Germline CDR1 and CDR2: SGHRS and YFSETQ. The length of the CDR3 is 16 residues. Trimming stripped 1 base from V and 2 bases from J, with 15 bases between. The method was immunoSEQ multiplex PCR; TCRdb's version includes in-frame clones alone and lacks a portion of them. The sample carries about 5,800 clones, around 62% recorded once. The J gene is TRBJ1-1, the V gene TRBV5-1; no firm D call. Source: tumor tissue, taken before anti-PD-1 treatment. The receptor was derived from a human donor with basal cell carcinoma. The chain's CDR3 is CASSLPSTALNTEAFF. The CDR3 DNA is TGCGCCAGCAGCTTGCCCTCTACTGCGTTAAACACTGAAGCTTTCTTT.